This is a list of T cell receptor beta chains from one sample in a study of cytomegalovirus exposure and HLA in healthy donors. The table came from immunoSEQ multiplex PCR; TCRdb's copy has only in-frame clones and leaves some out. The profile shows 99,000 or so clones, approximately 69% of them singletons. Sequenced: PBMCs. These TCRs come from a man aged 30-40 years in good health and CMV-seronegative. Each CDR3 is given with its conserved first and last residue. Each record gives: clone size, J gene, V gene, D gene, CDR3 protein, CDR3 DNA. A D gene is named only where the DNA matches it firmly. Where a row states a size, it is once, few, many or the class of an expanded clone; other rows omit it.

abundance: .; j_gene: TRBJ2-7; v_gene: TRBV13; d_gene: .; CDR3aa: CASSGTGKTYEQYF; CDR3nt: TGTGCCAGCAGCGGCACAGGGAAGACCTACGAGCAGTACTTC
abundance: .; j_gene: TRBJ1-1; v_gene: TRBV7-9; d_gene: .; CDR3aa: CASSAQGNTEAFF; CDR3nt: TGTGCCAGCAGCGCACAGGGGAACACTGAAGCTTTCTTT
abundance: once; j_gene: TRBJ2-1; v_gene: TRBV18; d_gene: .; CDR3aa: CASSRISGNEQFF; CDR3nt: TGTGCCAGCTCACGGATCAGCGGGAATGAGCAGTTCTTC
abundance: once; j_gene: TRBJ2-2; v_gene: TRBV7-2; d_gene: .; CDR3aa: CASSLGRLTGELFF; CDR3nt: TGTGCCAGCAGCTTAGGCAGGCTCACCGGGGAGCTGTTTTTT
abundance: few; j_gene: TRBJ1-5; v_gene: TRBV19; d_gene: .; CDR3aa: CASSIRRTADNQPQHF; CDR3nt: TGTGCCAGTAGTATAAGGAGGACAGCTGACAATCAGCCCCAGCATTTT
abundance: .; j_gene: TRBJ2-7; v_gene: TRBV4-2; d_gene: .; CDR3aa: CASSQDTKPQYF; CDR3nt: TGTGCCAGCAGCCAAGATACTAAGCCGCAGTACTTC
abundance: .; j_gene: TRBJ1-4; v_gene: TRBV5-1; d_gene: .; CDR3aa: CASSRRSGGGEKLFF; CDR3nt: TGCGCCAGCAGCAGACGCTCGGGGGGCGGCGAAAAACTGTTTTTT
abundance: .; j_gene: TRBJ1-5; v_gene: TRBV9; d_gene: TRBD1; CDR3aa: CASSVERQGRLQPQHF; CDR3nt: TGTGCCAGCAGCGTAGAACGACAGGGACGTCTTCAGCCCCAGCATTTT
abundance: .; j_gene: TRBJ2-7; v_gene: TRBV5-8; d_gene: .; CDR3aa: CASSLDGDEQYF; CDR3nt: TGTGCCAGCAGCTTGGATGGAGACGAGCAGTACTTC
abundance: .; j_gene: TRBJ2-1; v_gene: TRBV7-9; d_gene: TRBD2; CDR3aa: CASSPTSGSSYNEQFF; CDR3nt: TGTGCCAGCAGCCCAACTAGCGGCAGCTCCTACAATGAGCAGTTCTTC
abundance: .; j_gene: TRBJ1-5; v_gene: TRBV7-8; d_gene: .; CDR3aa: CASSSRTARDQPQHF; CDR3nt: TGTGCCAGCAGCTCTCGGACAGCGAGGGATCAGCCCCAGCATTTT
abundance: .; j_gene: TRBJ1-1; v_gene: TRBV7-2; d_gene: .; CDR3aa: CASSPPDSPNTEAFF; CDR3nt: TGTGCCAGCAGCCCGCCGGACAGCCCGAACACTGAAGCTTTCTTT
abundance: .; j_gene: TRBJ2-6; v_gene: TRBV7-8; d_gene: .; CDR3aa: CASSLAGLDFSGANVLTF; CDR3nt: TGTGCCAGCAGCTTAGCTGGTTTGGACTTCTCTGGGGCCAACGTCCTGACTTTC
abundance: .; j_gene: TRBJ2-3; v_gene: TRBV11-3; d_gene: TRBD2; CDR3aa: CASSPRGVDTQYF; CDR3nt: TGTGCCAGCAGCCCGCGGGGGGTAGATACGCAGTATTTT
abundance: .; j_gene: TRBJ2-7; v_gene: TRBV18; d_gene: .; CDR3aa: CASSPVRDHEQYF; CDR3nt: TGTGCCAGCTCACCAGTTCGAGATCACGAGCAGTACTTC
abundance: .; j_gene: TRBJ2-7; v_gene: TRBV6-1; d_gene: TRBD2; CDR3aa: CASSEAIWGGFSNEQYF; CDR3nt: TGTGCCAGCAGTGAAGCGATATGGGGGGGATTTTCTAACGAGCAGTACTTC
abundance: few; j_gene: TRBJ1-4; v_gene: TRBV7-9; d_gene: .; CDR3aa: CASSLAGQFNEKLFF; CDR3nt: TGTGCCAGCAGCTTAGCTGGACAGTTTAATGAAAAACTGTTTTTT
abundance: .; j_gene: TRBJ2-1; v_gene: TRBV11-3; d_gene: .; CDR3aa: CASGSPDSSYNEQFF; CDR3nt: TGTGCCAGCGGCAGTCCGGACAGCTCCTACAATGAGCAGTTCTTC
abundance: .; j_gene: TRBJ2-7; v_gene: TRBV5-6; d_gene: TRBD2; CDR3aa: CASSLFPRTSGRLYEQYF; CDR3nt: TGTGCCAGCAGCTTGTTCCCCCGGACTAGCGGGAGGTTATACGAGCAGTACTTC
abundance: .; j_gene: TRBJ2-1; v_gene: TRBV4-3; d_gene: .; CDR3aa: CASSPNHRRGGNEQFF; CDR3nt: TGCGCCAGCAGCCCAAACCATAGAAGGGGAGGAAATGAGCAGTTCTTC
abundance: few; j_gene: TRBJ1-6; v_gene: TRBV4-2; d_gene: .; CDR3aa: CASSQQDSPLHF; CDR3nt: TGTGCCAGCAGCCAACAGGATTCACCCCTCCACTTT
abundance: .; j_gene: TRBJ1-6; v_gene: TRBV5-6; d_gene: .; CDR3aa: CASSLDRGTYNSPLHF; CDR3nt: TGTGCCAGCAGCTTGGACCGGGGTACCTATAATTCACCCCTCCACTTT
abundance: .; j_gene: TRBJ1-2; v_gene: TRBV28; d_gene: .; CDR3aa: CASSSPRGIATLHNYGYTF; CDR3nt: TGTGCCAGCAGTTCACCGAGGGGGATCGCTACTTTACATAACTATGGCTACACCTTC
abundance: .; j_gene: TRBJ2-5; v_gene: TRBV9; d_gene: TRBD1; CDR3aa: CASSVRGTGIETQYF; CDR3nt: TGTGCCAGCAGCGTAAGAGGGACAGGGATAGAGACCCAGTACTTC
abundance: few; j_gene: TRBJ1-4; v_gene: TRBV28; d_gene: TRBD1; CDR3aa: CASSLGGYGTGNEKLFF; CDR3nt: TGTGCCAGCAGCCTAGGGGGGTATGGGACAGGTAATGAAAAACTGTTTTTT
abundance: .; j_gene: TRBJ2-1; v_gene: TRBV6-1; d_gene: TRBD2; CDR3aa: CASTTIWGGYNEQFF; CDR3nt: TGTGCCAGCACCACAATCTGGGGGGGATACAATGAGCAGTTCTTC